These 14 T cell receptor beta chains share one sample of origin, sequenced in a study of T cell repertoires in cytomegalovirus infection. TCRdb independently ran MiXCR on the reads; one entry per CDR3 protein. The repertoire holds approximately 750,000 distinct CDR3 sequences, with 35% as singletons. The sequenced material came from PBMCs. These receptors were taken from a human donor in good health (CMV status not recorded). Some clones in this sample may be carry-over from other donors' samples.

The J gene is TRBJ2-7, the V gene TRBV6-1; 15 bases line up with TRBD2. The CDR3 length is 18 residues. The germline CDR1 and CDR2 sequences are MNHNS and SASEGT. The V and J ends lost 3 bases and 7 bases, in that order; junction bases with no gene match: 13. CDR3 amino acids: CASSDLGLAGGLAGEQYF. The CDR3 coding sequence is TGTGCCAGCAGTGATCTTGGACTAGCGGGAGGGCTGGCGGGGGAGCAGTACTTC.

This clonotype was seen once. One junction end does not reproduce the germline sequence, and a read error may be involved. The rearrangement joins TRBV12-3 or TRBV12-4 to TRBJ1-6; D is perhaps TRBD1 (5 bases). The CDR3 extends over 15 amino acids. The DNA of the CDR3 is TGTGACAGCACCCAGAGTGGGGGAGAGAATTCACCCCTACAATTT. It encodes CDSTQSGGENSPLQF.

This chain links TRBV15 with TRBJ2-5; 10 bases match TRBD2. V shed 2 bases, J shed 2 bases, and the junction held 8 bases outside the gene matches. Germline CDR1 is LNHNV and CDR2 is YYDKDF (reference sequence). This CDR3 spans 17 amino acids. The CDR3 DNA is TGTGCCACCAGCAGAAAAGCGGGAGGGCCTTCACAAGAGACCCAGTACTTC. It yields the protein CATSRKAGGPSQETQYF.

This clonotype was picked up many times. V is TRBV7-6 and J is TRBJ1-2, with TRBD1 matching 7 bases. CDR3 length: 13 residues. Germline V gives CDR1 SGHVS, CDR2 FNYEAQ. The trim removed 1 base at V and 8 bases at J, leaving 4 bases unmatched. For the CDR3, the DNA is TGTGCCAGCAGCTTAGGACAGGGAAGCGGCTACACCTTC. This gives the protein CASSLGQGSGYTF.

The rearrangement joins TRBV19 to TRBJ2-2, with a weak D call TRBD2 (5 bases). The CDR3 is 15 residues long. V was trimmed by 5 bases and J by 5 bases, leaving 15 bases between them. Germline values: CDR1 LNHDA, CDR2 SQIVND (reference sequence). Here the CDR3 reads CASSARPLATGELFF. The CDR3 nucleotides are TGTGCCAGTAGTGCCCGCCCTCTAGCAACCGGGGAGCTGTTTTTT.

The CDR3 DNA follows: TGTGCCAGCAGTATAACCAGGTTTAACAATGAGCAGTTCTTC. Amino acids: CASSITRFNNEQFF. J is TRBJ2-1 and V is TRBV28; no definite D call. The V end was cut by 5 bases, the J end by 5 bases, with 13 bases between. CDR3 length equals 14 residues. In germline, CDR1 is MDHEN, CDR2 SYDVKM.

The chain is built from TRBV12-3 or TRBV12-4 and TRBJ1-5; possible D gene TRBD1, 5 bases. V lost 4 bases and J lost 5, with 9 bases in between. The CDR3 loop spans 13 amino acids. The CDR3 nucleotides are TGTGCCAGCAGTTGGACATCGGATCAGCCCCAGCATTTT. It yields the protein CASSWTSDQPQHF.

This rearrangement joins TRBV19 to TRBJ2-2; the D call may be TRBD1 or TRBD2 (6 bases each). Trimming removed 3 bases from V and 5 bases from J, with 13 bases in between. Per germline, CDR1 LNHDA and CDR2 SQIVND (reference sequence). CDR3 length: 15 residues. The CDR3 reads CASSMAQGRTGELFF. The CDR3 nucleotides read TGTGCCAGTAGTATGGCCCAGGGGAGGACCGGGGAGCTGTTTTTT.

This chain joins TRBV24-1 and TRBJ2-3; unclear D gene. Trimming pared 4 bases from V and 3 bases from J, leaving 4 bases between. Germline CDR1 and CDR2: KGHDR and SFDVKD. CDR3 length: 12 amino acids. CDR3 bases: TGTGCCACCAGTGACGGGACAGATACGCAGTATTTT. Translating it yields CATSDGTDTQYF.

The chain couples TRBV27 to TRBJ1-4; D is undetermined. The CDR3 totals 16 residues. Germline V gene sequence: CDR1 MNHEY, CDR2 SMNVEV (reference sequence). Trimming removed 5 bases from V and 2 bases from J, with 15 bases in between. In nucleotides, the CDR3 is TGTGCCAGCAGTCCCAAGAACATTCTGACTAATGAAAAACTGTTTTTT. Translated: CASSPKNILTNEKLFF.

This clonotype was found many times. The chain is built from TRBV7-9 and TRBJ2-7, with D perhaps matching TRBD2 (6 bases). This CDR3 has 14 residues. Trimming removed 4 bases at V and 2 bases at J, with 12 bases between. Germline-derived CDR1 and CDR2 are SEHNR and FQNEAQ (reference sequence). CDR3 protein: CASSSPTRAYEQYF. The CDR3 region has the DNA TGTGCCAGCAGCTCACCGACTAGGGCCTACGAGCAGTACTTC.

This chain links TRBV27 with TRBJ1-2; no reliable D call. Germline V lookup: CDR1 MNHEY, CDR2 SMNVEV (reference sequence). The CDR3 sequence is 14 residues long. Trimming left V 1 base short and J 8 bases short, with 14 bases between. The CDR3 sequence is CASSLYSGSEGYTF. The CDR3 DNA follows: TGTGCCAGCAGTTTATATTCGGGTTCGGAAGGCTACACCTTC.

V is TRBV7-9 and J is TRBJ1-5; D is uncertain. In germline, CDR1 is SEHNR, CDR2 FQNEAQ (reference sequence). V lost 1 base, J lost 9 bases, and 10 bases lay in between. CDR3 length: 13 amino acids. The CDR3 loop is CASSLGAQRPQHF. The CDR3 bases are TGTGCCAGCAGCTTAGGGGCACAGAGGCCCCAGCATTTT.

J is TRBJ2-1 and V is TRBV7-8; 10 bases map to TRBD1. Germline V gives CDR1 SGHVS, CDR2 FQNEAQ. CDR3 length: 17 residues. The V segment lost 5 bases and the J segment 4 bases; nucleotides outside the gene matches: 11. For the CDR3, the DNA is TGTGCCAGCAGCCCGTCCGGGACAGGGGAGGTGTACAATGAGCAGTTCTTC. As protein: CASSPSGTGEVYNEQFF.